The 9 T cell receptor beta chains in this list originate from one sample, sequenced in a study of shared clonotypes between healthy human individuals. CD45RO negativity and positive selection for CCR7 defined naive CD8 cells, a population that excluded terminally differentiated effector memory CD45RA+ cells. Produced via immunoSEQ multiplex PCR; TCRdb's table is partial and in-frame only. In the table there are hundreds of thousands of clones, approximately 95% of which are singletons. Sequenced: naive CD8+ T cells sorted from blood. Receptors originate from a woman aged 25 to 39 in good health.

CDR3 loop: CASSVELFTDTQYF. The DNA of the CDR3 is TGTGCCAGCAGCGTAGAGTTATTCACAGATACGCAGTATTTT. J is TRBJ2-3 and V is TRBV9; no clear D. Germline-derived CDR1 and CDR2 are SGDLS and YYNGEE. V was shortened by 0 bases and J by 2 bases, with 7 bases between the two germline ends. This CDR3 is built from 14 residues.

The V and J genes are TRBV6-1 and TRBJ2-7, with 10 bases that match TRBD1. J was trimmed by 2 bases and V by 3 bases; bases with no gene match: 4. The CDR3 has 15 residues. Germline V lookup: CDR1 MNHNS, CDR2 SASEGT. The DNA of the CDR3 is TGTGCCAGCAGTGATGGGACAGGGGTCACCTACGAGCAGTACTTC. Amino acid sequence: CASSDGTGVTYEQYF.

CDR3 protein: CASSPIAGITDTQYF. DNA for the CDR3: TGCGCCAGCAGCCCAATAGCGGGGATCACAGATACGCAGTATTTT. The V gene is TRBV4-1, the J gene TRBJ2-3; 8 bases agree with TRBD2. The J segment lost 2 bases and the V segment lost 4 bases, leaving 5 bases of the junction unmatched. The CDR3 spans 15 residues. CDR1 is MGHRA, CDR2 YSYEKL, per germline.

The rearrangement uses TRBV19 and TRBJ2-1; 7 bases fit TRBD2. V shed 7 bases, J shed 8 bases, and the junction held 11 bases outside the gene matches. CDR1 and CDR2 from the germline V gene are LNHDA and SQIVND (reference sequence). CDR3 size: 14 residues. CDR3 residues: CASKSVGGYHEQFF. CDR3 in DNA: TGTGCCAGTAAGTCCGTCGGGGGGTACCATGAGCAGTTCTTC.

This clone was seen a single time. This chain links TRBV5-1 with TRBJ2-7, with TRBD2 matching 11 bases. The V gene's germline CDR1 is SGHRS and CDR2 YFSETQ. The CDR3 extends over 15 amino acids. V trimming: 3 bases; J trimming: 2 bases; junction bases outside the gene matches: 4. The CDR3 DNA is TGCGCCAGCAGCTACGGGACTAGCGGAACCTACGAGCAGTACTTC. Protein product: CASSYGTSGTYEQYF.

This clone has just one count. The rearrangement joins TRBV7-8 to TRBJ2-3; no firm D call. Looked up from germline, CDR1 is SGHVS and CDR2 is FQNEAQ. This CDR3 has 13 residues. Trimming left V 5 bases short and J 1 base short, with 7 bases between. The CDR3 reads CASSEQGTDTQYF. DNA for the CDR3: TGTGCCAGCAGCGAGCAGGGCACAGATACGCAGTATTTT.

This sequence joins TRBV27 and TRBJ2-7, with TRBD2 as a possible D gene (6 bases). From germline, CDR1 is MNHEY and CDR2 SMNVEV (reference sequence). V was shortened by 2 bases and J by 5 bases, with 16 bases between the two germline ends. CDR3 length: 15 amino acids. The CDR3 nucleotides read TGTGCCAGCAGTTTAGAGAGGGGAGGAGGCAACGAGCAGTACTTC. It specifies CASSLERGGGNEQYF.

This chain uses TRBV19 with TRBJ1-2, with D uncertain. This CDR3 is built from 14 residues. V gave up 5 bases and J gave up 3 bases, with 13 bases separating them. Germline CDR1 reads LNHDA; CDR2 reads SQIVND (reference sequence). CDR3 bases: TGTGCCAGTAGTTACCAACAGTGGTACTATGGCTACACCTTC. It specifies CASSYQQWYYGYTF.

Turning to this clone: The sample carries other DNA sequences with the same CDR3. The chain links TRBV20-1 to TRBJ2-7; no reliable D call. The germline gives CDR1 DFQATT, CDR2 SNEGSKA (reference sequence). The V gene lost 5 bases and the J gene lost 3 bases, with 8 bases spanning the gap. This CDR3 has 11 residues. The CDR3, as DNA: TGCAGTGCTCCTCGAGGCTACGAGCAGTACTTC. Protein: CSAPRGYEQYF.